The text below deals with one T cell receptor (beta chain). These data originate in a study of OX40 agonist ivuxolimab in advanced cancers. Produced via immunoSEQ multiplex PCR; TCRdb's table is partial and in-frame only. The data show roughly 43,000 clones, 75% to 95% seen once. The CDR3 has 13 residues. The V gene's germline CDR1 is MNHEY and CDR2 SMNVEV (reference sequence). V lost 4 bases to trimming and J lost 4 bases, with 10 bases between them. This TCR came from an adult with an advanced solid tumor such as melanoma, head and neck, liver or kidney cancer. The rearrangement links TRBV27 to TRBJ1-1; the D is unclear. The sequencing here drew on CD4+ or CD8+ T cells sorted from blood, taken in a trial of the OX40 agonist ivuxolimab. Here the CDR3 DNA reads TGTGCCAGCAGTTCCCATCCCGGCACTGAAGCTTTCTTT. The encoded protein is CASSSHPGTEAFF.